The rows below give T cell receptor beta chains drawn from one sample of a study of post-analysis software for immune sequencing data. MiXCR, applied by TCRdb to the PCR reads, yields one record per CDR3 protein. The profile shows 430,000 or so distinct CDR3 sequences, 39% of them singletons. The sequencing sample was made of blood. The receptor set was obtained from a girl aged 2-10 years with multiple sclerosis. CDR3s leave out the opening cysteine and the closing phenylalanine or tryptophan.

v_gene: TRBV5-1
j_gene: TRBJ2-1
CDR3aa: ASSLLGPLGEQF

v_gene: TRBV18
j_gene: TRBJ2-3
CDR3aa: ASSPRGIGQSTDTQY

v_gene: TRBV28
j_gene: TRBJ2-5
CDR3aa: ASRTTYGPGETQY

v_gene: TRBV6-5
j_gene: TRBJ2-5
CDR3aa: ASSYLRGAPQETQY

v_gene: TRBV28
j_gene: TRBJ2-7
CDR3aa: ASSLRVSYEQY

v_gene: TRBV5-1
j_gene: TRBJ1-2
CDR3aa: ASSIDRPASGYT

v_gene: TRBV7-3
j_gene: TRBJ2-1
CDR3aa: ASSLTSGSSREQF

v_gene: TRBV20-1
j_gene: TRBJ2-1
CDR3aa: SARGDRGRSYNEQF

v_gene: TRBV29-1
j_gene: TRBJ2-1
CDR3aa: SVDRTGLISNEQF

v_gene: TRBV29-1
j_gene: TRBJ2-7
CDR3aa: SVEYSTYFGLEQY

v_gene: TRBV7-9
j_gene: TRBJ1-4
CDR3aa: ASSLDPNEKLF

v_gene: TRBV4-1
j_gene: .
CDR3aa: ASSHPQRGVSSYNEQY

v_gene: TRBV28
j_gene: TRBJ1-1
CDR3aa: ASSLFSMNTEAF

v_gene: TRBV7-3
j_gene: TRBJ2-3
CDR3aa: ASSPGLAGGAQY

v_gene: TRBV12-3/TRBV12-4
j_gene: TRBJ2-7
CDR3aa: ASSLVRLKAGTGNYEQY

v_gene: TRBV10-3
j_gene: TRBJ2-1
CDR3aa: AISETMLAFNEQF

v_gene: TRBV9
j_gene: TRBJ1-5
CDR3aa: ASSVLPEGNQPQH

v_gene: TRBV28
j_gene: TRBJ2-5
CDR3aa: ASSLWQTGKETQY

v_gene: TRBV29-1
j_gene: TRBJ2-7
CDR3aa: SVVTGAYEQY

v_gene: TRBV12-3/TRBV12-4
j_gene: TRBJ1-5
CDR3aa: APAPYVSNQPQH

v_gene: TRBV12-3/TRBV12-4
j_gene: TRBJ1-1
CDR3aa: ASSPYQGRVTEAF

v_gene: TRBV29-1
j_gene: TRBJ2-1
CDR3aa: SVEASGVLYNEQF

v_gene: TRBV7-2
j_gene: TRBJ2-1
CDR3aa: ASSNSGGTYNEQF

v_gene: TRBV9
j_gene: TRBJ2-7
CDR3aa: ASSVRGLSYEQY

v_gene: TRBV27
j_gene: TRBJ2-5
CDR3aa: ASSLLGKETQY

v_gene: TRBV3-1
j_gene: TRBJ1-6
CDR3aa: ASSQAGPKSSYNSPLH

v_gene: TRBV27
j_gene: .
CDR3aa: ASKLGLPYNEQY

v_gene: TRBV6-1
j_gene: TRBJ2-7
CDR3aa: ASTGLQAYEQY

v_gene: TRBV10-2
j_gene: TRBJ2-7
CDR3aa: ASSESGTLPYEQY

v_gene: TRBV5-1
j_gene: TRBJ2-3
CDR3aa: ASSPMTAPYTQY

v_gene: TRBV12-3/TRBV12-4
j_gene: TRBJ2-7
CDR3aa: ASSLLIEQY

v_gene: TRBV4-1
j_gene: TRBJ2-1
CDR3aa: ASSQGGTFSSYNEQF

v_gene: TRBV7-3
j_gene: TRBJ1-2
CDR3aa: ASSLGNRQGWYGYT

v_gene: TRBV20-1
j_gene: TRBJ2-1
CDR3aa: SARPSYNEQF

v_gene: TRBV15
j_gene: TRBJ2-7
CDR3aa: ATRGTSARPYEQY

v_gene: TRBV20-1
j_gene: TRBJ1-6
CDR3aa: SAPKEGRGSPLH